The 25 T cell receptor beta chains given below trace back to one sample, sequenced in a study of T cell repertoires in cytomegalovirus infection. TCRdb fed the reads into MiXCR, producing one record per CDR3 protein. Of 550,000 to 850,000 distinct CDR3 sequences listed, around 30% were seen once; the top ten hold 18%. No antigen is known for these receptors. Sequenced here: cultured PBMCs, sampled from culture after CMV antigen stimulation. All receptors derive from a human donor in good health (CMV status not recorded). Some clones in this sample may be carry-over from other donors' samples.

This clonotype was picked up many times. V gene TRBV11-2 combines with J gene TRBJ1-4; D is ambiguous. The CDR3 runs to 14 residues. Germline values: CDR1 SGHAT, CDR2 FQNNGV. V lost 3 bases and J lost 6, with 11 bases in between. The CDR3: CASSFTWEDEKLFF. DNA of the CDR3: TGTGCCAGCAGCTTCACGTGGGAGGATGAAAAACTGTTTTTT.

The chain carries TRBV10-3 and TRBJ2-7; TRBD2 aligns across 11 bases. The V gene's germline CDR1 is ENHRY and CDR2 SYGVKD. The ends lost 6 bases at V and 3 bases at J; junction bases unmatched: 19. This CDR3 region has 19 residues. This chain's CDR3 is CAISRGASGGRLGVYEQYF. As DNA, the CDR3 is TGTGCCATCAGCCGGGGGGCTAGCGGGGGGAGACTTGGGGTCTACGAGCAGTACTTC.

This clonotype was observed many times. The gene calls are TRBV12-3 or TRBV12-4 and TRBJ1-1; unclear D gene. The CDR3 covers 13 residues. Trimming shortened V by 2 bases and J by 1 base, and 5 bases separated the two germline ends. As DNA, the CDR3 is TGTGCCAGCAGTTTACAGGCGAACACTGAAGCTTTCTTT. Its translation: CASSLQANTEAFF.

This clonotype was detected a few times. This chain connects TRBV27 to TRBJ1-2; 8 bases agree with TRBD1. The CDR3 runs 13 residues. CDR1 is MNHEY and CDR2 is SMNVEV in the germline V gene (reference sequence). With V trimmed by 5 bases and J by 7 bases, 6 bases remained unmatched. The DNA of the CDR3 is TGTGCCAGCAGTATCACAGGGGGGTTTGGCTACACCTTC. Amino acid sequence: CASSITGGFGYTF.

This clonotype was observed many times. The V gene is TRBV7-2, the J gene TRBJ1-6, with D possibly being TRBD1 (5 bases). The CDR3 has 13 amino acids. Germline V gives CDR1 SGHTA, CDR2 FQGNSA. V was clipped by 8 bases and J by 8 bases, with 13 bases between them. In DNA form, the CDR3 reads TGTGCCAGCGGGGCGGCGAAGGATTCACCCCTCCACTTT. This gives the protein CASGAAKDSPLHF.

The sample holds a few counts of this clonotype. The rearrangement joins TRBV11-2 to TRBJ2-7, with 9 bases identical to TRBD2. CDR3 length: 15 amino acids. Germline-derived CDR1 and CDR2 are SGHAT and FQNNGV. With V trimmed by 3 bases and J by 4 bases, 7 bases remained unmatched. DNA for the CDR3: TGTGCCAGCAGCTTGTCACTAGCGGGCTTATACGAGCAGTACTTC. This translates into CASSLSLAGLYEQYF.

The V gene is TRBV3-1, the J gene TRBJ2-3; no firm D call. The CDR3 totals 15 residues. The germline gives CDR1 LGHDT, CDR2 YNNKEL (reference sequence). V lost 1 base and J 4 bases, leaving 12 bases between the germline ends. The CDR3 DNA sequence: TGTGCCAGCAGCCAAGGGCAGTTTGGCGCAGATACGCAGTATTTT. Translated: CASSQGQFGADTQYF.

The rearrangement joins TRBV9 to TRBJ2-6, with TRBD2 as a possible D gene (6 bases). This CDR3 region has 17 residues. Germline CDR1 and CDR2: SGDLS and YYNGEE. Trimming removed 0 bases at V and 4 bases at J, with 14 bases between. Written as DNA, the CDR3 is TGTGCCAGCAGCGTAGTCCCGGGAGCGGCGGGGGCCAACGTCCTGACTTTC. Translation: CASSVVPGAAGANVLTF. Variable domain in full (rest from reference TRBV9 and TRBJ2-6): DSGVTQTPKHLITATGQRVTLRCSPRSGDLSVYWYQQSLDQGLQFLIQYYNGEERAKGNILERFSAQQFPDLHSELNLSSLELGDSALYFCASSVVPGAAGANVLTFGAGSRLTVL.

The J gene is TRBJ1-3, the V gene TRBV6-5; D not resolved. The CDR3 extends over 15 amino acids. Trimming stripped 3 bases from V and 2 bases from J, with 11 bases between. The V gene's germline CDR1 is MNHEY and CDR2 SVGAGI. This CDR3 is CASSYGSYTGNTIYF. The CDR3 DNA follows: TGTGCCAGCAGTTATGGGAGTTATACTGGAAACACCATATATTTT.

The V and J genes are TRBV28 and TRBJ2-4; 8 nucleotides agree with TRBD1. Germline values: CDR1 MDHEN, CDR2 SYDVKM. The junction had 15 bases not matched to a gene; V was cut back by 3 bases and J by 11 bases. The CDR3 length is 16 residues. The CDR3 sequence is CASSFIVGQGVDVQYF. As DNA, the CDR3 is TGTGCCAGCAGTTTTATCGTCGGACAGGGTGTCGACGTTCAGTACTTC.

The chain is built from TRBV6-2 or TRBV6-3 and TRBJ2-1; 8 bases fit TRBD2. The CDR3 extends over 16 amino acids. Germline V CDR1 and CDR2: MNHEY, SVGEGT. Trimming at V came to 0 bases and at J to 6 bases, leaving 7 bases not matched to a gene. The CDR3 coding sequence is TGTGCCAGCAGTTACTCGAGACGACTAGCGTTCAATGAGCAGTTCTTC. Translation: CASSYSRRLAFNEQFF.

There are a few counts of this clonotype. The rearrangement uses TRBV7-9 and TRBJ2-1, with 9 bases matching TRBD1. Germline V CDR1 and CDR2: SEHNR, FQNEAQ (reference sequence). V gave up 4 bases and J gave up 2 bases; unmatched junction bases: 3. The CDR3 spans 15 residues. CDR3 amino acids: CASSSRQGAYNEQFF. The CDR3 DNA follows: TGTGCCAGCAGCTCCCGACAGGGGGCCTACAATGAGCAGTTCTTC. The whole variable domain, remainder taken from reference TRBV7-9 and TRBJ2-1, is DTGVSQNPRHKITKRGQNVTFRCDPISEHNRLYWYRQTLGQGPEFLTYFQNEAQLEKSRLLSDRFSAERPKGSFSTLEIQRTEQGDSAMYLCASSSRQGAYNEQFFGPGTRLTVL.

The rearrangement links TRBV10-3 to TRBJ2-7; D possibly matches TRBD1 or TRBD2 (5 bases each). Germline-derived CDR1 and CDR2 are ENHRY and SYGVKD. Trimming took off 3 bases at V and 6 bases at J, with 21 bases between the two ends. The CDR3 consists of 16 residues. DNA of the CDR3: TGTGCCATCAGTGACCAGCCAGCGGCAGGGTTGGGCGAGCAGTACTTC. It translates to CAISDQPAAGLGEQYF.

This chain connects TRBV9 to TRBJ2-3; no firm D call. This CDR3 comprises 12 residues. In germline, CDR1 is SGDLS, CDR2 YYNGEE. V lost 3 bases, J lost 5 bases, and 7 bases lay in between. In DNA form, the CDR3 reads TGTGCCAGCAGCGCTCAACAAGATACGCAGTATTTT. This translates into CASSAQQDTQYF.

There are a few counts of this clonotype. The V call is TRBV12-3 or TRBV12-4, the J call TRBJ2-7; TRBD2 matches at 12 bases. The trim removed 5 bases at V and 6 bases at J, leaving 5 bases unmatched. The CDR3 loop spans 14 amino acids. The DNA of the CDR3 is TGTGCCAGCAGTCGACTAGCGGGGGTGGGCGAGCAGTACTTC. Encoded protein: CASSRLAGVGEQYF.

The V gene is TRBV12-5, the J gene TRBJ2-1; 8 nucleotides match TRBD1. The germline V gene encodes CDR1 LGHNT and CDR2 FRNRAP. CDR3 length: 15 residues. The junction had 3 bases not matched to a gene; V was cut back by 3 bases and J by 2 bases. The CDR3 is CASGFPTGAYNEQFF. The CDR3 nucleotides read TGTGCTAGTGGTTTTCCGACAGGGGCCTACAATGAGCAGTTCTTC.

The chain couples TRBV3-1 to TRBJ1-1; TRBD1 agrees at 8 bases. The CDR3 totals 15 residues. With 4 bases clipped from V and 4 bases from J, the junction kept 8 bases outside the gene matches. CDR1 LGHDT and CDR2 YNNKEL come from the germline V gene (reference sequence). In nucleotides, the CDR3 is TGTGCCAGCAGCCCTGGGACAGGCCGGGGCACTGAAGCTTTCTTT. Translation: CASSPGTGRGTEAFF.

This chain joins TRBV12-3 or TRBV12-4 and TRBJ2-7; D not certain. The CDR3 is 13 residues long. The ends were cut back, 3 bases at V and 3 bases at J, with 9 bases in the middle. The CDR3 reads CASSFAGDYEQYF. The CDR3 DNA reads as TGTGCCAGCAGTTTTGCTGGGGACTACGAGCAGTACTTC.

The rearrangement joins TRBV4-1 to TRBJ2-1; tentatively, D is TRBD1 or TRBD2 (6 bases each). The CDR3 has 14 residues. Deletions cut 6 bases from V and 8 bases from J, with 17 bases between. Per the germline V gene, CDR1 is MGHRA and CDR2 is YSYEKL. CDR3 protein: CASSPGALAHEQFF. The CDR3, as DNA: TGCGCCAGCAGTCCGGGGGCCCTAGCCCATGAGCAGTTCTTC.

At least ten counts were recorded for this clonotype. The rearrangement links TRBV7-6 to TRBJ2-1; TRBD2 matches 7 bases. With V trimmed by 6 bases and J by 7 bases, 12 bases remained unmatched. Germline CDR1 is SGHVS and CDR2 is FNYEAQ. The CDR3 is 15 residues long. DNA of the CDR3: TGTGCCAGCAGTCCTACTAGCGCTAGAGTTAATGAGCAGTTCTTC. Translation gives CASSPTSARVNEQFF.

The chain combines TRBV20-1 with TRBJ1-2; 9 bases align to TRBD1. The germline gives CDR1 DFQATT, CDR2 SNEGSKA (reference sequence). The CDR3 has 13 residues. V lost 5 bases and J lost 0; bases outside the gene matches: 1. The CDR3 DNA follows: TGCAGTGCTGACAGGGGGACTAACTATGGCTACACCTTC. Translating gives CSADRGTNYGYTF.

This clonotype came up many times. The rearrangement joins TRBV7-2 to TRBJ1-2; D gene unclear. Germline CDR1 and CDR2: SGHTA and FQGNSA. Trimming pared 5 bases from V and 3 bases from J, leaving 16 bases between. The CDR3 contains 15 residues. The CDR3 DNA sequence: TGTGCCAGCAGCACCCGGAACAGTGCCTACTATGGCTACACCTTC. It encodes CASSTRNSAYYGYTF.

Only a few counts were recorded for this clonotype. The chain recombines TRBV12-3 or TRBV12-4 with TRBJ1-1; TRBD1 aligns across 10 bases. This CDR3 has 15 residues. V trimming: 2 bases; J trimming: 4 bases; junction bases outside the gene matches: 4. CDR3 in DNA: TGTGCCAGCAGTTTATCGAGACAGGGGGCCACTGAAGCTTTCTTT. It translates to CASSLSRQGATEAFF.

This clonotype was counted ten times or more. This CDR3 is CASSPKRGGRQETQYF. The CDR3 region has the DNA TGTGCCAGCAGCCCCAAAAGGGGGGGACGACAAGAGACCCAGTACTTC. The chain has TRBV7-9 and TRBJ2-5; a weak D match, TRBD2 (7 bases). CDR1 and CDR2 (germline): SEHNR, FQNEAQ (reference sequence). Trimming shortened V by 5 bases and J by 2 bases, and 18 bases separated the two germline ends. The CDR3 extends over 16 amino acids.

The table lists this clonotype with a few counts. The rearrangement uses TRBV29-1 and TRBJ2-3; 7 bases agree with TRBD1. This CDR3 contains 14 residues. V shed 6 bases, J shed 3 bases, and the junction held 9 bases outside the gene matches. Germline values: CDR1 SQVTM, CDR2 ANQGSEA. CDR3: CSVRGNPGTDTQYF. Written as DNA, the CDR3 is TGCAGCGTCAGGGGGAATCCGGGTACAGATACGCAGTATTTT.